Sequencing of this TCR beta chain was carried out in a study of siplizumab effects on memory and regulatory T cells. Study-wide results and limits: Confirmation was lacking for the suppressive function of proliferating Tregs derived from siplizumab cultures. Naive-or-memory phenotypes were unassignable for roughly 75-95% of proliferating CD4+ or CD8+ clones. Few alloreactive clones mapped to unstimulated subsets.

The data were produced by immunoSEQ multiplex PCR, yet TCRdb's version contains in-frame clones alone and is incomplete. The sample has 100,000 or so clones; 80% to 95% are singletons. This clone was observed once. Its antigen is still unknown. This CDR3 region has 15 residues. The germline V gene encodes CDR1 MNHEY and CDR2 SVGAGI. V shed 10 bases and J 2 bases; nucleotides not matched to a gene: 11. Sequencing was carried out using non-Treg CD4+ T cells sorted from blood. The source is a human donor in good health. The chain combines TRBV6-5 with TRBJ2-3; 8 positions agree with TRBD1. CDR3 DNA: TGTGCCACCATTCCCACAGGGGGTTCCACAGATACGCAGTATTTT. It specifies CATIPTGGSTDTQYF.